Below are 2 T cell receptor beta chains sequenced from a single sample in a study of T cells in Graves' hyperthyroidism and ophthalmopathy. TCR beta CDR3 regions were amplified from RNA transcripts. The study used the HTBI primer set for a first-round RT-PCR of the TCR CDR3. TCRdb re-derived calls from the multiplex PCR reads in MiXCR, one entry per CDR3 protein. The sample includes about 510,000 distinct CDR3 sequences, 14% of them seen just once. Sequencing was done on a sample of blood. All receptors derive from a middle-aged woman with Graves' hyperthyroidism.

This clonotype was seen many times. This chain connects TRBV3-1 to TRBJ2-3; the D is unclear. V lost 4 bases, J lost 5 bases, and 10 bases lay in between. Germline loops: CDR1 LGHDT, CDR2 YNNKEL (reference sequence). The CDR3 consists of 13 residues. CDR3 in DNA: TGTGCCAGCAGCCTTTCCAGACGAGATACGCAGTATTTT. It yields the protein CASSLSRRDTQYF.

This clonotype was detected many times. The chain carries TRBV27 and TRBJ2-1; D may match TRBD1 or TRBD2 (5 bases each). Germline-derived CDR1 and CDR2 are MNHEY and SMNVEV (reference sequence). The CDR3 extends over 12 amino acids. V was clipped by 5 bases and J by 13 bases, with 15 bases between them. CDR3 loop: CASSPGTAIQFF. The CDR3 coding sequence is TGTGCCAGCAGTCCCGGGACGGCCATACAGTTCTTC.